This is a list of T cell receptor beta chains from one sample in a study of post-analysis software for immune sequencing data. TCRdb called the PCR reads again in MiXCR, with one record for every CDR3 protein. Here the sample spans roughly 650,000 distinct CDR3 sequences, 55% to 60% being singletons. Material for sequencing was blood. These receptor sequences come from a girl aged 2-15 years with multiple sclerosis. Both conserved end residues are part of each CDR3. A D gene is named only where the DNA matches it firmly. Size is omitted from some rows. Given values are once, few, many or a class for expanded clones.

J gene,V gene,D gene,clone size,CDR3 DNA,CDR3 protein
TRBJ2-1,TRBV6-1,TRBD2,-,TGTGCCAGCAGTGAGTTGGGGACTAGCGGTCCCGAGCAGTTCTTC,CASSELGTSGPEQFF
TRBJ2-5,TRBV6-1,-,-,TGTGCCAGCAGTGGAGAAATCCAAGAGACCCAGTACTTC,CASSGEIQETQYF
TRBJ2-1,TRBV20-1,TRBD1,-,TGCAGTGCTCACCAGACAGGGGGCATATACAATGAGCAGTTCTTC,CSAHQTGGIYNEQFF
TRBJ2-3,TRBV6-2/TRBV6-3,-,-,TGTGCCAGCAAAAGACAGGCCACAGATACGCAGTATTTT,CASKRQATDTQYF
TRBJ2-2,TRBV10-3,-,-,TGCGCCACCTCCGGGACTGAGGACACCGGGGAGCTGTTTTTT,CATSGTEDTGELFF
TRBJ1-5,TRBV3-1,-,few,TGTGCCAGCAGCCATGGGCCAGTTAGCAATCAGCCCCAGCATTTT,CASSHGPVSNQPQHF
TRBJ1-1,TRBV6-5,TRBD1,-,TGTGCCAGCAGATACAACAGGGGCCCAGACACTGAAGCTTTCTTT,CASRYNRGPDTEAFF
TRBJ2-2,TRBV10-2,-,-,TGCGCCAGCATACAGGCCAACACCGGGGAGCTGTTTTTT,CASIQANTGELFF
TRBJ2-1,TRBV6-2/TRBV6-3,-,once,TGTGCCAGCAGTCCCTGGAGGGGCGCTAGGAATGAGCAGTTCTTC,CASSPWRGARNEQFF
TRBJ2-3,TRBV25-1,TRBD2,-,TGTGCCAGCAGTGATTTGACTAGCGGGGGTTACTACCCTAGCACAGATACGCAGTATTTT,CASSDLTSGGYYPSTDTQYF
TRBJ2-7,TRBV29-1,TRBD2,-,TGCAGCGTTGCGGGAGGGCTGTCCTACGAGCAGTACTTC,CSVAGGLSYEQYF
TRBJ1-6,TRBV6-5,-,-,TGTGCCAGCAGTTCCGGGGGAACAGTTAATTCACCCCTCCACTTT,CASSSGGTVNSPLHF
TRBJ2-1,TRBV2,-,once,TGTGCCAGCAGTGAAGGGACGTACAATGAGCAGTTCTTC,CASSEGTYNEQFF
TRBJ2-1,TRBV10-3,TRBD2,few,TGTGCCACCGGGAGGGTCAACAATGAGCAGTTCTTC,CATGRVNNEQFF
TRBJ2-3,TRBV9,TRBD2,-,TGTGCCAGCAGCGTAGCCAGCGGGGGGTACGGCACAGATACGCAGTATTTT,CASSVASGGYGTDTQYF
TRBJ2-1,TRBV20-1,TRBD2,-,TGCAGTGCTAGAGCGGCTAGCGGGAAATACAATGAGCAGTTCTTC,CSARAASGKYNEQFF
TRBJ2-1,TRBV5-1,-,few,TGCGCCAGCAGCCACCTGGGGGTCCAAGGGGGCAATGAGCAGTTCTTC,CASSHLGVQGGNEQFF
TRBJ2-7,TRBV5-1,-,once,TGCGCCAGCATTGGCCCCGTCTCTCGCGAGCAGTACTTC,CASIGPVSREQYF
TRBJ1-2,TRBV2,TRBD1,-,TGTGCCAGCAGCGCCAGAACAGGGGGCGAATACTATGGCTACACCTTC,CASSARTGGEYYGYTF
TRBJ1-1,TRBV5-1,-,-,TGCGCCAGTGCCCCGGACAGGAACACTGAAGCTTTCTTT,CASAPDRNTEAFF
TRBJ2-1,TRBV11-3,-,few,TGTGCCAGCAGCTTAGGTCGGGCCGCCAATGAGCAGTTCTTC,CASSLGRAANEQFF
TRBJ1-2,TRBV7-2,-,-,TGTGCCAGCAGCTTAGCCCGGCCAGATGGCTACACCTTC,CASSLARPDGYTF
TRBJ2-1,TRBV11-2,-,-,TGTGCCAGCAGCTTAGTTACTGGGGAGCAGTTCTTC,CASSLVTGEQFF
TRBJ2-5,TRBV7-2,-,-,TGTGCCAGCAGCTTAAAGGGTAGCGGCCTCGGAGAGCAGTACTTC,CASSLKGSGLGEQYF
TRBJ2-5,TRBV13,TRBD1,-,TGTGCCAGCAGTCAGCGGTCCCAGGGGGCCCAGTACTTC,CASSQRSQGAQYF
TRBJ1-1,TRBV2,TRBD1,-,TGTGCCAGCAGCACCCCTACAGGGGCGCAAGGTCAGGCTGAAGCTTTCTTT,CASSTPTGAQGQAEAFF
TRBJ1-2,TRBV29-1,-,-,TGCAGCGGTGACGCGGGGGGGTATGGCTACACCTTC,CSGDAGGYGYTF
TRBJ2-3,TRBV4-2,-,few,TGTGCCAGCAGCCAAGATTCGGTCCCAGATACGCAGTATTTT,CASSQDSVPDTQYF
TRBJ2-1,TRBV20-1,TRBD1,few,TGCAGTGCTAGAGATCCGACAGGGGAACCGAATGAGCAGTTCTTC,CSARDPTGEPNEQFF
TRBJ2-5,TRBV29-1,-,few,TGCAGCGTTGAAGATCGGGGCTTATCCCTCCAAGAGACCCAGTACTTC,CSVEDRGLSLQETQYF
TRBJ1-4,TRBV7-6,TRBD1,-,TGTGCCAGCAGCCGGGACAGTAGGGTTGAAAAACTGTTTTTT,CASSRDSRVEKLFF
TRBJ2-7,TRBV18,TRBD1,few,TGTGCCAGCTCACCCTGGACAGGGGGGGGCGAGCAGTACTTC,CASSPWTGGGEQYF
TRBJ2-2,TRBV29-1,TRBD1,-,TGCAGCGCTGGACAGGGTATTGGGGAGCTGTTTTTT,CSAGQGIGELFF
TRBJ2-5,TRBV20-1,-,few,TGCAGTGCTAGAGAACAAAACACGGGACAACAAGAGACCCAGTACTTC,CSAREQNTGQQETQYF
TRBJ2-6,TRBV6-2/TRBV6-3,-,-,TGTGCCACCTCGACCTCTGGGGCCAACGTCCTGACTTTC,CATSTSGANVLTF
TRBJ2-1,TRBV7-2,-,-,TGTGCCAGCAGCTTAGCTGGACTGGATTACAATGAGCAGTTCTTC,CASSLAGLDYNEQFF
TRBJ1-5,TRBV20-1,-,-,TGCAGTGCTAGAGATCGCGGCCACAATCAGCCCCAGCATTTT,CSARDRGHNQPQHF
TRBJ2-7,TRBV5-1,TRBD1,-,TGCGCCAGCAGCTTGGTCGGACAGGGGAACGAGCAGTACTTC,CASSLVGQGNEQYF
TRBJ2-6,TRBV11-2,-,few,TGTGCCAGCATCGGGATCAGATTGGCCCTCTCTGGGGCCAACGTCCTGACTTTC,CASIGIRLALSGANVLTF
TRBJ2-7,TRBV7-8,-,-,TGTGCCAGCAGCCCGGGCCGTCGGGCCTACGAGCAGTACTTC,CASSPGRRAYEQYF
TRBJ2-2,TRBV6-2/TRBV6-3,-,-,TGTGCCAGCAGTCGGGGCGGGGTTGCCACCGGGGAGCTGTTTTTT,CASSRGGVATGELFF
TRBJ2-1,TRBV3-1,TRBD2,-,TGTGCCAGCAGCCCCGGGACTAGCGGGGGGGCGAATGAGCAGTTCTTC,CASSPGTSGGANEQFF
TRBJ2-7,TRBV5-5,-,few,TGTGCCAGCAGCTTTAGCTTGAGCGAGCAGTACTTC,CASSFSLSEQYF
TRBJ2-7,TRBV4-1,-,-,TGCGCCAGCAGCCAAGAACCTAGCGAGAACTACTACGAGCAGTACTTC,CASSQEPSENYYEQYF
TRBJ2-5,TRBV6-1,TRBD2,-,TGTGCCAGCAGGCGGGGGTCCTGGGAGACCCAGTACTTC,CASRRGSWETQYF
TRBJ2-1,TRBV21-1,-,-,TGTGCCAGCCCTCGGACAGGGTACAATGAGCAGTTCTTC,CASPRTGYNEQFF
TRBJ2-1,TRBV7-3,TRBD2,-,TGTGCCAGCAGGGGACTACTTACGAATGAGCAGTTCTTC,CASRGLLTNEQFF
TRBJ1-2,TRBV28,-,few,TGTGCCAGCAGTTTCAGACAGGACTATGGCTACACCTTC,CASSFRQDYGYTF
TRBJ1-4,TRBV28,-,-,TGTGCCAGCAACGCAGGGGCCGATGAAAAACTGTTTTTT,CASNAGADEKLFF
TRBJ2-3,TRBV2,-,-,TGTGCCAGCAGTGAATCCCGGCTAGATTTTGAGGAAGATACGCAGTATTTT,CASSESRLDFEEDTQYF
TRBJ2-7,TRBV14,TRBD1,few,TGTGCCAGCAGCCTTCAGGATCCTGGGACAGTTTACTACGAGCAGTACTTC,CASSLQDPGTVYYEQYF
TRBJ2-7,TRBV4-3,TRBD1,-,TGCGCCAGCAGCCAAGGATCCCCCGGGACAGCCTACGTCTACGAGCAGTACTTC,CASSQGSPGTAYVYEQYF
TRBJ2-2,TRBV24-1,TRBD1,-,TGTGCCACCAGTGGCGGGACAGGGAACACCGGGGAGCTGTTTTTT,CATSGGTGNTGELFF
TRBJ1-2,TRBV7-2,-,few,TGTGCCAGCAGCTTAGTAGAGCCTAACTATGGCTACACCTTC,CASSLVEPNYGYTF
TRBJ2-1,TRBV20-1,-,-,TGCAGTGCCCCCGTAGTGAGAGCCTCCTACAATGAGCAGTTCTTC,CSAPVVRASYNEQFF
TRBJ1-5,TRBV5-5,-,-,TGTGCCAGCAGCTTCGGCGGTGTGAATAGCAATCAGCCCCAGCATTTT,CASSFGGVNSNQPQHF
TRBJ2-5,TRBV5-1,-,few,TGCGCCAGCAGCTGCCTAACCGGACACCCAGAGACCCAGTACTTC,CASSCLTGHPETQYF